This T cell receptor beta chain was profiled in a study of monozygotic twins with inflammatory bowel disease. General study points: Patient-specific immunosuppressive treatments may have made repertoires more variable.

Notes on this clonotype: As yet, its antigen is unknown.

TCRdb reprocessed the 5' RACE reads and keeps a single row for each CDR3 protein, giving no DNA. This sample lists about 300,000 distinct CDR3 sequences; its ten largest clones have over 5%. This CDR3 has 11 amino acids. Germline V gene lookup returns CDR1 LNHDA and CDR2 SQIVND (reference sequence). The receptor was derived from a human donor with ulcerative colitis or Crohn's disease, or a healthy co-twin of an affected twin (not recorded which). J is TRBJ2-1 and V is TRBV19. Sequences were obtained from blood. CDR3 region: CASSTDTEQFF.